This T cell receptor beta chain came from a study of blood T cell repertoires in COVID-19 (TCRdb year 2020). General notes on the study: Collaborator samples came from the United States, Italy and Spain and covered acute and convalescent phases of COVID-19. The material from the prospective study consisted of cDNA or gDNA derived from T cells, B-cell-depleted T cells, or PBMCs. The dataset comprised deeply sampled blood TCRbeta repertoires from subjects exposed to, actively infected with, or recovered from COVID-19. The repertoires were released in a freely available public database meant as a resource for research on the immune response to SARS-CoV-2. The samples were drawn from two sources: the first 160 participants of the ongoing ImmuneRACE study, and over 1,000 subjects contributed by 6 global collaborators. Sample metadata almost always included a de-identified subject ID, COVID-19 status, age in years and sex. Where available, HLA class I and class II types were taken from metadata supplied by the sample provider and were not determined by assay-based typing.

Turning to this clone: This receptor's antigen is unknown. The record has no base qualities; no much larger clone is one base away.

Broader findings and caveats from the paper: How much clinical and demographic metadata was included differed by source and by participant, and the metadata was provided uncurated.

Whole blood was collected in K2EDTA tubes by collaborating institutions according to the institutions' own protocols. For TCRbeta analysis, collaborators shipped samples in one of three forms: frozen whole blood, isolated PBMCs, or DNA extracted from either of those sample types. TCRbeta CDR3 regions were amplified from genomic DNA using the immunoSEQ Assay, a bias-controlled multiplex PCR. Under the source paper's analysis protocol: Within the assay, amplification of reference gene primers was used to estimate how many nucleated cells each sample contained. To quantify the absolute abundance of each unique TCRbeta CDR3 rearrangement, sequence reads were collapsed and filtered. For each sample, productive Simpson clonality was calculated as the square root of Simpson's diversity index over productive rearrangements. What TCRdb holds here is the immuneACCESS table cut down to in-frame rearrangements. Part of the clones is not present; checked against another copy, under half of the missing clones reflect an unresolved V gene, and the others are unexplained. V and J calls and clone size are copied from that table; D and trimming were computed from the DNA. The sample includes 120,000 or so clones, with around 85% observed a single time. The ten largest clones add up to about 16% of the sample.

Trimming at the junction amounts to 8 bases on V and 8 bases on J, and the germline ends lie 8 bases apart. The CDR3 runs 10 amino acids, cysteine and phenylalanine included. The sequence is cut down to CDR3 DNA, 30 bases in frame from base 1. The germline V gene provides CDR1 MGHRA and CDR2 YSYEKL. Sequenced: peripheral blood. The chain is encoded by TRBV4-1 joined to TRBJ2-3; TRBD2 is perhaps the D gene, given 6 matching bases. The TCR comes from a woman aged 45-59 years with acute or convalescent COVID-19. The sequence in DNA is TGCGCCAGCGGGGAGGTTACGCAGTATTTT. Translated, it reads CASGEVTQYF.